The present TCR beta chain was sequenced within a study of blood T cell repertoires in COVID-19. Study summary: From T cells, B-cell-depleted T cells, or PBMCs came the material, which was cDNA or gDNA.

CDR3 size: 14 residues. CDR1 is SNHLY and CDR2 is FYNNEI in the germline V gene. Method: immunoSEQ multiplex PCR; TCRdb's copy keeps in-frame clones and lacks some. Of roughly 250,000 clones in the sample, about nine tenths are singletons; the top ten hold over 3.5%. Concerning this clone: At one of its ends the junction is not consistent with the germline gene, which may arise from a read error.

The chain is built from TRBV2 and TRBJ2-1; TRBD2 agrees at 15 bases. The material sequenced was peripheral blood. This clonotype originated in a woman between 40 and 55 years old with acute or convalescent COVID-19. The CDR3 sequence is CASSAGTSGGRGIF. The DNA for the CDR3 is TGTGCCAGCAGTGCCGGGACTAGCGGGGGGAGGGGGATCTTC.